This entry is about one TCR beta chain. Seattle patient enrollment occurred during active infection, with longitudinal follow-up thereafter. This entry is derived from a study of blood T cell repertoires in COVID-19. Across the study: Sites across the United States, Italy and Spain contributed samples from acute and convalescent COVID-19. Sample material is recorded as cDNA or gDNA derived from T cells, B-cell-depleted T cells, or PBMCs.

This CDR3 has 15 residues. Trimming removed 0 bases from V and 1 base from J, with 9 bases in between. Germline values: CDR1 LGHNA, CDR2 YNFKEQ. Authors' analysis steps: Estimated nucleated cell counts came from reference gene primer amplification. Here immunoSEQ multiplex PCR was the method, and the copy in TCRdb shows in-frame clones only, minus some. V and J calls and clone size follow that table, whereas D and trimming were derived from the DNA. The table shows about 420,000 clones, with around 90% occurring only once. The sequence came from a young man with COVID-19, enrolled during active disease. The chain couples TRBV4-2 to TRBJ1-2; D call uncertain. The sequenced material came from peripheral blood. The CDR3 sequence is CASSQDGGFNYGYTF. The DNA of the CDR3 is TGTGCCAGCAGCCAAGATGGCGGTTTTAACTATGGCTACACCTTC.